The 5 T cell receptor beta chains below come from one sample, sequenced in a study of blood T cell repertoires in COVID-19. Here immunoSEQ multiplex PCR was the method, and the copy in TCRdb shows in-frame clones only, minus some. The sample has 40,000 to 65,000 clones, about 86% seen once; the top ten hold approximately 12%. Sequencing input: peripheral blood. These receptors were taken from a man aged 70 or older with active COVID-19.

The J gene is TRBJ2-3, the V gene TRBV3-1 (or the pseudogene TRBV3-2), with TRBD2 identical over 10 bases. CDR3 length: 15 residues. V was pared by 1 base and J by 7 bases, with 5 bases of the junction left unmatched. Germline CDR1 reads LGHDT; CDR2 reads YNNKEL (reference sequence). In nucleotides, the CDR3 is TGTGCCAGCAGCCAAGTAGCGGGGGGCATGAATACGCAGTATTTT. Protein sequence: CASSQVAGGMNTQYF.

The V gene is TRBV4-2, the J gene TRBJ2-1; tentative D call: TRBD2 (7 bases). Trimming removed 4 bases from V and 3 bases from J, with 19 bases in between. This CDR3 has 17 amino acids. Germline assignment: CDR1 LGHNA and CDR2 YNFKEQ. The chain's CDR3 is CASSPKMLGGGYNEQFF. The CDR3 DNA reads as TGTGCCAGCAGCCCCAAGATGTTGGGAGGGGGCTACAATGAGCAGTTCTTC.

This sequence joins TRBV27 and TRBJ2-7; TRBD2 matches at 12 bases. From germline, CDR1 is MNHEY and CDR2 SMNVEV (reference sequence). The length of the CDR3 is 17 residues. With 6 bases clipped from V and 0 bases from J, the junction kept 9 bases outside the gene matches. The CDR3 DNA follows: TGTGCCAGCAGGCTACGGACTAGCGGGGCACACTCCTACGAGCAGTACTTC. Translated, it gives CASRLRTSGAHSYEQYF.

The chain employs TRBV6-1 and TRBJ2-5, with D tentatively TRBD2 (6 bases). From germline, CDR1 is MNHNS and CDR2 SASEGT. The CDR3 has 16 amino acids. V was pared by 1 base and J by 1 base, with 13 bases between. The CDR3 region is CASSEVGGGVQETQYF. The CDR3 DNA sequence: TGTGCCAGCAGTGAAGTTGGCGGCGGGGTCCAAGAGACCCAGTACTTC.

The genes are TRBV3-1 (or the pseudogene TRBV3-2) and TRBJ2-7, with TRBD2 as a possible D gene (5 bases). From germline, CDR1 is LGHDT and CDR2 YNNKEL (reference sequence). This CDR3 comprises 12 residues. Trimming took off 1 base at V and 6 bases at J, with 7 bases between the two ends. In DNA, the CDR3 is TGTGCCAGCAGCCAAGGAGAGGGCGAGCAGTACTTC. Its protein is CASSQGEGEQYF.